The 11 T cell receptor beta chains below were found in one sample sequenced in a study of Ad26.COV2.S vaccination and SARS-CoV-2 variants. Sequenced by immunoSEQ multiplex PCR; TCRdb stores in-frame clones only, minus some. Altogether roughly 250,000 clones are present, roughly 87% being singletons, with the ten largest covering 2.9%. Treatment denoted: around 19 received Ad26.COV2.S at low or high dose, single or two shots; roughly five received placebo; per-sample allocation not given. The study sampled participants on day 63 after the first vaccine or placebo injection. Here the sequenced sample was peripheral blood, taken in a trial of Ad26.COV2.S vaccine versus placebo. These receptor sequences come from a person between 18 and 65 years old who received the Ad26.COV2.S COVID-19 vaccine or a placebo.

This chain uses TRBV11-1 with TRBJ2-7; 7 nucleotides align to TRBD1. The V segment lost 0 bases and the J segment 1 base; nucleotides outside the gene matches: 12. The CDR3 has 18 amino acids. CDR1 and CDR2 (germline): SGHAT, FQDESV (reference sequence). CDR3 bases: TGTGCCAGCAGCTTAGCTAGTACCGGGACAGATCTTTCCTACGAGCAGTACGTC. Amino acid sequence: CASSLASTGTDLSYEQYV.

The chain uses TRBV7-3 and TRBJ2-1; a weak D match, TRBD1 (5 bases). The germline V gene encodes CDR1 SGHTA and CDR2 FQGTGA. V dropped 2 bases and J dropped 6 bases, with 17 bases sitting between them. This CDR3 spans 16 amino acids. As DNA, the CDR3 is TGTGCCAGCAGCTTACAGGGTCAGGTCCAAGGCAATGAGCAGTTCTTC. It specifies CASSLQGQVQGNEQFF.

Written as DNA, the CDR3 is TGTGCCAGCAGCGTAGGAGCAGGTTATTACACAGATACGCAGTATTTT. It encodes CASSVGAGYYTDTQYF. The chain has TRBV9 and TRBJ2-3, with D unclear. The CDR3 is 16 amino acids. In germline, CDR1 is SGDLS, CDR2 YYNGEE. Trimming cost V 0 bases and J 2 bases, with 13 bases left between them.

This clone was found a few times. The rearrangement links TRBV11-3 to TRBJ1-6, with 9 bases identical to TRBD1. V trimming: 8 bases; J trimming: 6 bases; junction bases outside the gene matches: 20. Germline V CDR1 and CDR2: SGHNT, YENEEA. This CDR3 is 19 amino acids long. The CDR3: CASDPPGQGQHPRNSPLHF. DNA of the CDR3: TGTGCCAGCGACCCCCCGGGACAGGGTCAACACCCCCGTAATTCACCCCTCCACTTT. Supplemented by reference TRBV11-3 and TRBJ1-6, the full variable domain reads EAGVVQSPRYKIIEKKQPVAFWCNPISGHNTLYWYLQNLGQGPELLIRYENEEAVDDSQLPKDRFSAERLKGVDSTLKIQPAELGDSAVYLCASDPPGQGQHPRNSPLHFGNGTRLTVT.

The CDR3 DNA reads TGTGCCAGCTCCTCGACTACCGACAGAGAGTATGGCTACACCTTC. Its protein is CASSSTTDREYGYTF. This sequence joins TRBV18 and TRBJ1-2; possible D gene TRBD1, 5 bases. The length of the CDR3 is 15 residues. Trimming left V 6 bases short and J 5 bases short, with 19 bases between. The germline gives CDR1 KGHSH, CDR2 LQKENI.

This clone came up once. The V gene is TRBV5-6, the J gene TRBJ1-4; tentative D call: TRBD1 (5 bases). Trimming removed 0 bases at V and 7 bases at J, with 22 bases between. Germline CDR1 is SGHDT and CDR2 is YYEEEE. CDR3 size: 18 residues. The CDR3 sequence is CASSLVSGPGPNSEKLFF. Written as DNA, the CDR3 is TGTGCCAGCAGCTTGGTTTCAGGACCGGGGCCGAATAGTGAAAAACTGTTTTTT.

This sequence joins TRBV19 and TRBJ1-5; unclear D gene. The V end lost 1 base, the J end lost 3 bases, and 10 bases lay between the germline ends. The CDR3 runs 15 residues. Germline lookup yields CDR1 LNHDA and CDR2 SQIVND (reference sequence). CDR3 loop: CASSIGVGTNQPQHF. The CDR3, as DNA: TGTGCCAGTAGTATAGGGGTGGGCACCAATCAGCCCCAGCATTTT.

V and J are TRBV5-1 and TRBJ2-5; D unclear. This CDR3 has 11 amino acids. Germline V gene data show CDR1 as SGHRS and CDR2 as YFSETQ. Between the trimmed V and J ends, which lost 5 bases and 0 bases, there was a span of 2 bases. The CDR3 DNA follows: TGCGCCAGCAGGGACCAAGAGACCCAGTACTTC. Protein sequence: CASRDQETQYF. The whole variable domain, filled in from reference TRBV5-1 and TRBJ2-5, reads KAGVTQTPRYLIKTRGQQVTLSCSPISGHRSVSWYQQTPGQGLQFLFEYFSETQRNKGNFPGRFSGRQFSNSRSEMNVSTLELGDSALYLCASRDQETQYFGPGTRLLVL.

The V gene is TRBV19, the J gene TRBJ2-5, with TRBD1 matching over 11 bases. Looked up from germline, CDR1 is LNHDA and CDR2 is SQIVND (reference sequence). The V segment lost 1 base and the J segment 4 bases; nucleotides outside the gene matches: 8. This CDR3 region has 17 residues. The CDR3 DNA sequence: TGTGCCAGTAGTATAGTGTTCGGACAGGGGGCGGGAGAGACCCAGTACTTC. This codes for CASSIVFGQGAGETQYF. Filled out from reference TRBV19 and TRBJ2-5, the complete variable domain reads DGGITQSPKYLFRKEGQNVTLSCEQNLNHDAMYWYRQDPGQGLRLIYYSQIVNDFQKGDIAEGYSVSREKKESFPLTVTSAQKNPTAFYLCASSIVFGQGAGETQYFGPGTRLLVL.

The V gene is TRBV7-3, the J gene TRBJ2-5; 8 nucleotides match TRBD2. J was trimmed by 5 bases and V by 0 bases; bases with no gene match: 5. This CDR3 contains 15 residues. Germline V gives CDR1 SGHTA, CDR2 FQGTGA. CDR3 sequence reads: CASSLTRGGPETQYF. The CDR3 region has the DNA TGTGCCAGCAGCTTAACACGGGGGGGCCCGGAGACCCAGTACTTC.

Concerning this clone: Other DNA variants within this sample encode the same CDR3. The gene calls are TRBV5-1 and TRBJ2-1; 8 bases are a match to TRBD1. V lost 0 bases, J lost 6 bases, and 2 bases stayed unmatched. This CDR3 is built from 14 residues. CDR1 is SGHRS, CDR2 YFSETQ, per germline. The CDR3 DNA follows: TGCGCCAGCAGCTTGGGACAGGGGTCCAATGAGCAGTTCTTC. It encodes CASSLGQGSNEQFF.